The 23 T cell receptor beta chains given below trace back to one sample, sequenced in a study of cytomegalovirus exposure and HLA in healthy donors. The PCR used 60 Vbeta and 13 Jbeta primers. Sequencing used immunoSEQ multiplex PCR; TCRdb keeps in-frame clones, though not all of them. This table holds about 190,000 clones, over 60% found once. Source material: PBMCs. These receptors all come from a woman aged 25 to 39 in good health and CMV-seropositive.

The rearrangement uses TRBV5-4 and TRBJ2-3, with D possibly matching TRBD2 (6 bases). V lost 0 bases to trimming and J lost 1 base, with 12 bases between them. Germline V gene data show CDR1 as SGHNT and CDR2 as YYREEE (reference sequence). The CDR3 sequence is 16 residues long. CDR3 residues: CASSLGTGAGTDTQYF. CDR3 DNA: TGTGCCAGCAGCTTGGGGACGGGAGCGGGCACAGATACGCAGTATTTT.

The V call is TRBV5-8, the J call TRBJ2-1; 10 positions match TRBD2. The CDR3 is 16 residues long. After removal of 0 bases from V and 4 bases from J, the junction contained 4 bases not matched to a gene. Germline values: CDR1 SGHTS, CDR2 YDEGEE. This CDR3 is CASSLGLAGPYNEQFF. CDR3 DNA sequence: TGTGCCAGCAGCTTGGGACTAGCGGGCCCTTACAATGAGCAGTTCTTC.

V gene TRBV16 combines with J gene TRBJ2-3; 8 bases line up with TRBD2. Germline V gives CDR1 KGHSY, CDR2 FQNENV. V lost 3 bases, J lost 4 bases, and 3 bases stayed unmatched. The length of the CDR3 is 14 residues. Here the CDR3 DNA reads TGTGCCAGCAGCCATGGACTAGCTCCAGATACGCAGTATTTT. Protein: CASSHGLAPDTQYF.

J is TRBJ1-1 and V is TRBV2; 10 bases align to TRBD1. With 6 bases clipped from V and 11 bases from J, the junction kept 6 bases outside the gene matches. CDR1 is SNHLY, CDR2 FYNNEI, per germline. The CDR3 spans 12 residues. CDR3 sequence reads: CASSAGTGEAFF. CDR3 coding DNA: TGTGCCAGCAGCGCCGGGACAGGGGAGGCTTTCTTT.

This clone was counted only a few times. V usage is TRBV7-9 and J usage is TRBJ1-1; D possibly corresponds to TRBD1 (5 bases). The CDR3 consists of 15 residues. V dropped 4 bases and J dropped 1 base, with 13 bases sitting between them. Per germline, CDR1 SEHNR and CDR2 FQNEAQ (reference sequence). Written as DNA, the CDR3 is TGTGCCAGCAGCTCCGTCGAGACAGCGAACACTGAAGCTTTCTTT. Translating it yields CASSSVETANTEAFF.

This clone was observed a handful of times. The rearrangement uses TRBV6-1 and TRBJ1-5, with a tentative D call TRBD1 (5 bases). CDR1 is MNHNS and CDR2 is SASEGT in the germline V gene. The CDR3 extends over 15 amino acids. V lost 1 base and J lost 3, with 10 bases in between. The CDR3 nucleotides are TGTGCCAGCAGTGAAGGGATAGGGGTCAATCAGCCCCAGCATTTT. Its translation is CASSEGIGVNQPQHF.

The CDR3 spells CASSQGQGDADTQYF. The CDR3 coding sequence is TGCGCCAGCAGCCAAGGGCAGGGGGACGCAGATACGCAGTATTTT. The chain joins TRBV4-3 to TRBJ2-3; 7 bases are shared with TRBD1. Germline lookup yields CDR1 LGHNA and CDR2 YSLEER. J lost 4 bases, V lost 1 base, and 5 bases had no gene match. The CDR3 sequence is 15 residues long.

This clone has a single count. This chain uses TRBV15 with TRBJ2-2; 7 positions match TRBD1. The CDR3 loop spans 18 amino acids. Germline CDR1 and CDR2: LNHNV and YYDKDF (reference sequence). Losses at the gene ends were 0 bases for V and 1 base for J; bases not matched to a gene: 8. The CDR3 loop is CATSRDDRQGRNTGELFF. Written as DNA, the CDR3 is TGTGCCACCAGCAGAGATGACCGACAGGGACGGAACACCGGGGAGCTGTTTTTT.

The genes are TRBV5-1 and TRBJ2-3, with TRBD1 as a possible D gene (5 bases). CDR3 length equals 15 residues. The germline V gene has CDR1 SGHRS and CDR2 YFSETQ. V was trimmed by 0 bases and J by 2 bases, leaving 10 bases between them. The CDR3 is CASSLEKTATDTQYF. The CDR3 nucleotides are TGCGCCAGCAGCTTGGAGAAGACAGCCACAGATACGCAGTATTTT.

As DNA, the CDR3 is TGTGCCAGCAGCTTGGCAGGTTCGACCCCGAACACCGGGGAGCTGTTTTTT. The encoded protein is CASSLAGSTPNTGELFF. The gene calls are TRBV5-6 and TRBJ2-2; the D is unclear. V was clipped by 0 bases and J by 0 bases, with 12 bases between them. Looked up from germline, CDR1 is SGHDT and CDR2 is YYEEEE. This CDR3 comprises 17 residues.

The V and J genes are TRBV6-1 and TRBJ1-1; possible D gene TRBD1, 5 bases. Trimming cost V 0 bases and J 4 bases, with 12 bases left between them. CDR3 length equals 15 residues. The V gene's germline CDR1 is MNHNS and CDR2 SASEGT. CDR3 in amino acids: CASSEATRGGTEAFF. The CDR3 DNA reads as TGTGCCAGCAGTGAAGCTACTCGGGGGGGCACTGAAGCTTTCTTT.

This sequence joins TRBV9 and TRBJ1-5; 9 bases align to TRBD1. The germline V gene has CDR1 SGDLS and CDR2 YYNGEE. The V and J ends lost 2 bases and 6 bases, in that order; junction bases with no gene match: 6. This CDR3 comprises 15 residues. Here the CDR3 DNA reads TGTGCCAGCAGCGTGGGACAGGGTCTTGGTCAGCCCCAGCATTTT. It is translated as CASSVGQGLGQPQHF.

The CDR3 coding sequence is TGTGCCAGCAGCCAACGCCAGGTAGAAGAGACCCAGTACTTC. This sequence encodes CASSQRQVEETQYF. The V gene is TRBV7-9, the J gene TRBJ2-5; D call uncertain. Germline assignment: CDR1 SEHNR and CDR2 FQNEAQ (reference sequence). CDR3 length: 14 amino acids. V lost 5 bases to trimming and J lost 3 bases, with 13 bases between them.

This clone came up a few times. This chain connects TRBV29-1 to TRBJ1-2; D gene ambiguous. The CDR3 covers 12 residues. Trimming took 0 bases from V and 8 from J, leaving 10 bases between them. Per germline, CDR1 SQVTM and CDR2 ANQGSEA. CDR3 bases: TGCAGCGTTGAAGACAATGGAGGAGGCTACACCTTC. Its protein product is CSVEDNGGGYTF.

CDR3 nucleotides: TGTGCCATCAGTGAGGGGGGGGAGGGCTACACCTTC. Residues: CAISEGGEGYTF. J is TRBJ1-2 and V is TRBV10-3; a weak D match, TRBD1 (5 bases). V lost 2 bases and J 8 bases, leaving 9 bases between the germline ends. This CDR3 has 12 amino acids. The germline gives CDR1 ENHRY, CDR2 SYGVKD.

The chain uses TRBV5-1 and TRBJ2-2, with 9 positions matching TRBD1. The CDR3 consists of 17 residues. Trimming cost V 4 bases and J 0 bases; bases outside gene matches: 7. The V gene's germline CDR1 is SGHRS and CDR2 YFSETQ. The CDR3 loop reads CASSPGQGHANTGELFF. CDR3 bases: TGCGCCAGCAGCCCGGGACAGGGCCACGCGAACACCGGGGAGCTGTTTTTT.

The V gene is TRBV5-6, the J gene TRBJ2-7, with 10 nucleotides matching TRBD1. The CDR3 has 14 amino acids. The V and J ends lost 4 bases and 6 bases, in that order; junction bases with no gene match: 7. Germline V lookup: CDR1 SGHDT, CDR2 YYEEEE. The DNA of the CDR3 is TGTGCCAGCAGCGGCCGGGACAGGGGAGGCGAGCAGTACTTC. Translation gives CASSGRDRGGEQYF.

The rearrangement joins TRBV5-1 to TRBJ1-1; 10 bases agree with TRBD1. This CDR3 contains 14 residues. Germline V CDR1 and CDR2: SGHRS, YFSETQ. V lost 3 bases, J lost 5 bases, and 4 bases stayed unmatched. The CDR3 DNA reads as TGCGCCAGCAGCTGGACAGGGGGAGGGACTGAAGCTTTCTTT. This encodes CASSWTGGGTEAFF.

V usage is TRBV5-1 and J usage is TRBJ2-1; 10 nucleotides line up with TRBD1. CDR1 and CDR2 (germline): SGHRS, YFSETQ. The V and J ends lost 4 bases and 6 bases, in that order; junction bases with no gene match: 10. The CDR3 runs to 16 residues. The CDR3 sequence: CASSPSPGTGVNEQFF. In DNA form, the CDR3 reads TGCGCCAGCAGCCCATCACCCGGGACAGGGGTCAATGAGCAGTTCTTC. Supplemented by reference TRBV5-1 and TRBJ2-1, the full variable domain reads KAGVTQTPRYLIKTRGQQVTLSCSPISGHRSVSWYQQTPGQGLQFLFEYFSETQRNKGNFPGRFSGRQFSNSRSEMNVSTLELGDSALYLCASSPSPGTGVNEQFFGPGTRLTVL.

The chain combines TRBV7-8 with TRBJ2-3; maybe TRBD2 (7 bases). V was pared by 7 bases and J by 6 bases, with 20 bases between. The CDR3 is 15 amino acids. CDR1 SGHVS and CDR2 FQNEAQ come from the germline V gene. DNA of the CDR3: TGTGCCAGCACCCCAATGGGGGGGGCGATGGATACGCAGTATTTT. It translates to CASTPMGGAMDTQYF.

This clone has only a few counts. The chain combines TRBV21-1 with TRBJ1-2; the table's D call of TRBD1 was not tested on the DNA. TRBV21-1 has pseudogene status. The length of the CDR3 is 16 residues. For the CDR3, the DNA is TGTGCCAGCAGCAGCCACTCCCATGGACAGGGGATAGGCTACACCTTC. Translated, it gives CASSSHSHGQGIGYTF.

This chain links TRBV6-4 with TRBJ1-5; TRBD1 is a possible D gene (6 bases). Germline V gene lookup returns CDR1 MRHNA and CDR2 SNTAGT. The CDR3 runs 13 residues. V lost 5 bases and J lost 7, with 12 bases in between. This CDR3 reads CASSPTGNQPQHF. The CDR3 DNA is TGTGCCAGCAGTCCTACAGGGAACCAGCCCCAGCATTTT.

The CDR3 region is CASSEALAVLAFF. The CDR3 region has the DNA TGTGCCAGCAGTGAAGCGCTGGCAGTCTTGGCTTTCTTT. The rearrangement links TRBV2 to TRBJ1-1; D is undetermined. The CDR3 contains 13 residues. V was cut by 0 bases and J by 11 bases, with 13 bases left in between. Germline V CDR1 and CDR2: SNHLY, FYNNEI.